The source of this TCR beta chain is a study of blood T cell repertoires in COVID-19. There are 12 residues in the CDR3. Germline CDR1 reads LNHDA; CDR2 reads SQIVND (reference sequence). Losses at the gene ends were 10 bases for V and 2 bases for J; bases not matched to a gene: 5. In the authors' workflow: Using reference gene primer amplification, nucleated cell counts were estimated. Assay used: immunoSEQ multiplex PCR; TCRdb lists only in-frame clones, some missing. The V and J calls and the clone size are those of that table, but D and trimming were determined from the DNA. The data show approximately 100,000 clones, around 81% seen once.

The TCR comes from a human donor in a cohort sampled during active COVID-19. Sequencing was carried out using peripheral blood. The gene calls are TRBV19 and TRBJ2-7; TRBD1 agrees at 7 bases. Here the CDR3 DNA reads TGTGCCACGGGACAGAGCACCTACGAGCAGTACTTC. Amino acid sequence: CATGQSTYEQYF.